This T cell receptor beta chain was recovered during a study of blood T cell repertoires in COVID-19. Study background: Some COVID-19 samples were acute and others convalescent; all came from the United States, Italy and Spain. T cells, B-cell-depleted T cells, or PBMCs supplied cDNA or gDNA.

The CDR3 loop spans 14 amino acids. The germline V gene encodes CDR1 ENHRY and CDR2 SYGVKD. The ends were cut back, 4 bases at V and 8 bases at J, with 14 bases in the middle. In the original workflow: Researchers report that nucleated cell counts were estimated from reference gene primer amplification. Data came from immunoSEQ multiplex PCR; TCRdb stores just in-frame clones and leaves some out. That table furnishes V, J and clone size, whereas the DNA furnished D and trimming. Of over 50,000 clones in the sample, roughly 71% were seen once. The genes are TRBV10-3 and TRBJ2-2; the D gene is possibly TRBD2 (5 bases). The sequenced material came from peripheral blood. The receptor's source is a woman aged 45-65 years with active or convalescent COVID-19. CDR3 loop: CAISGGERSGELFF. The DNA for the CDR3 is TGTGCCATCAGTGGTGGGGAGAGGTCGGGGGAGCTGTTTTTT.